This T cell receptor (beta chain) was identified in a study of response to subunit inactivated influenza vaccine. Points from the study as a whole: Seasonal influenza vaccination, on each occasion, was suggested by the authors to recruit few new T cells.

TCRdb reanalysed the RT-PCR reads using MiXCR and keeps one entry per CDR3 protein. The top ten clones hold about an eighth of a sample with some 500,000 distinct CDR3 sequences, 10% to 15% of them seen once. Trimming stripped 5 bases from V and 4 bases from J, with 23 bases between. Germline values: CDR1 SGHVS, CDR2 FQNEAQ. The CDR3 loop spans 18 amino acids. Remarks on this clonotype: Antigen unknown.

The origin of this receptor is a man aged 50 or older who received an inactivated influenza vaccine. The sample here was PBMCs from blood, taken 35 to 45 days after vaccination. The chain has TRBV7-8 and TRBJ2-2, with a possible D match to TRBD1 (5 bases). CDR3 in DNA: TGTGCCAGCAGCCCTTACGGAGATAGGACATTCTCCACCGGGGAGCTGTTTTTT. It encodes CASSPYGDRTFSTGELFF.